The present TCR beta chain was sequenced within a study of graft-versus-host responses after intestinal transplantation. Study information: Every transplant recipient was induced with anti-thymocyte globulin, then maintained on tacrolimus and steroids for about 3 years. Study results and limitations: Early post-transplant HvG declines showed an association with peak circulating GvH clone levels.

The V gene lost 5 bases and the J gene lost 1 base, with 8 bases spanning the gap. CDR3 length: 13 residues. Per the germline V gene, CDR1 is MNHEY and CDR2 is SMNVEV (reference sequence). With respect to this clone: Its specificity is unknown.

The protocol was immunoSEQ multiplex PCR, while the TCRdb copy is restricted to in-frame clones and leaves out a portion. The sample holds 75,000 to 95,000 clones, 93% seen once. The input for sequencing was unstimulated CD8+ T cells sorted from spleen or lymph node cells, taken before intestinal transplant. The genes are TRBV27 and TRBJ1-2; D gene unclear. The sequence was collected from a human donor who received an intestinal transplant. This CDR3 is CASSRRGNYGYTF. The DNA for the CDR3 is TGTGCCAGCAGTCGACGGGGTAACTATGGCTACACCTTC.